Following are 13 T cell receptor beta chains from one sample sequenced in a study of blood T cell repertoires in COVID-19. Profiling relied on immunoSEQ multiplex PCR, and the TCRdb table lists in-frame clones only, not all of them. The table lists under 200,000 clones, roughly 80% of them singletons, with roughly 5.1% in the top ten. The sample consisted of peripheral blood. The origin of the receptors is a woman aged 25 to 39 with acute or convalescent COVID-19.

The chain links TRBV4-3 to TRBJ2-5; tentatively, D is TRBD2 (6 bases). The V end lost 0 bases, the J end lost 7 bases, and 12 bases lay between the germline ends. Per germline, CDR1 LGHNA and CDR2 YSLEER. The CDR3 is 14 amino acids. CDR3 nucleotide sequence: TGCGCCAGCAGCCAAGATCGGGGGTATTGGACCCAGTACTTC. Its translation is CASSQDRGYWTQYF.

The chain employs TRBV5-4 and TRBJ2-5; tentative D call: TRBD2 (5 bases). CDR1 SGHNT and CDR2 YYREEE come from the germline V gene (reference sequence). V lost 0 bases and J 5 bases, leaving 5 bases between the germline ends. The CDR3 covers 12 residues. Written as DNA, the CDR3 is TGTGCCAGCAGCTTGGGGAGGGAGACCCAGTACTTC. Its protein product is CASSLGRETQYF.

The CDR3 loop reads CAISPLAGKNTGELFF. Written as DNA, the CDR3 is TGTGCCATCAGCCCACTAGCGGGGAAGAACACCGGGGAGCTGTTTTTT. J is TRBJ2-2 and V is TRBV10-3; 10 nucleotides match TRBD2. The CDR3 has 16 residues. Germline trimming cut 6 bases from V and 1 base from J; bases unmatched to any gene: 5. Germline V lookup: CDR1 ENHRY, CDR2 SYGVKD.

The genes are TRBV30 and TRBJ1-3; D is perhaps TRBD1 (5 bases). The CDR3 length is 15 residues. V lost 0 bases, J lost 0 bases, and 9 bases lay in between. Germline V gene lookup returns CDR1 GTSNPN and CDR2 SVGIG (reference sequence). CDR3 DNA sequence: TGTGCCTGGAGTGTACGACAGAGCTCTGGAAACACCATATATTTT. It translates to CAWSVRQSSGNTIYF. The full variable domain, rest sourced from reference TRBV30 and TRBJ1-3, is SQTIHQWPATLVQPVGSPLSLECTVEGTSNPNLYWYRQAAGRGLQLLFYSVGIGQISSEVPQNLSASRPQDRQFILSSKKLLLSDSGFYLCAWSVRQSSGNTIYFGEGSWLTVV.

This clone appeared a few times. The chain combines TRBV5-1 with TRBJ2-7, with 7 bases that match TRBD2. The CDR3 extends over 14 amino acids. The V gene end was trimmed by 6 bases and the J gene end by 4 bases; junction bases not matched to a gene: 10. The germline V gene has CDR1 SGHRS and CDR2 YFSETQ. The CDR3 sequence is CASKKMSGDYEQYF. The CDR3 DNA sequence: TGCGCCAGCAAGAAGATGAGCGGGGATTACGAGCAGTACTTC.

The CDR3 DNA sequence: TGTGCCAGCAGTGAGGGGAGATCCTATAATTCACCCCTCCACTTT. It translates to CASSEGRSYNSPLHF. The chain combines TRBV6-1 with TRBJ1-6; unclear D gene. Germline values: CDR1 MNHNS, CDR2 SASEGT. The CDR3 sequence is 15 residues long. The V gene lost 3 bases and the J gene lost 1 base, with 7 bases spanning the gap.

CDR3 loop: CATSREQGARGNQPQHF. The CDR3 DNA reads TGTGCCACCAGCAGAGAACAGGGGGCGCGGGGCAATCAGCCCCAGCATTTT. This chain connects TRBV15 to TRBJ1-5; 9 nucleotides align to TRBD1. V shed 0 bases, J shed 2 bases, and the junction held 5 bases outside the gene matches. This CDR3 has 17 residues. The germline V gene has CDR1 LNHNV and CDR2 YYDKDF (reference sequence).

The genes are TRBV6-2 or TRBV6-3 and TRBJ2-1, with a possible D match to TRBD2 (5 bases). Germline lookup yields CDR1 MNHEY and CDR2 SVGEGT. V was shortened by 2 bases and J by 2 bases, with 10 bases between the two germline ends. This CDR3 has 15 amino acids. The CDR3 sequence is CASSYRDNAYNEQFF. CDR3 nucleotide sequence: TGTGCCAGCAGTTACCGGGATAACGCCTACAATGAGCAGTTCTTC.

This chain connects TRBV12-1 to TRBJ1-6. TRBV12-1 has pseudogene status. This CDR3 comprises 18 residues. CDR3 sequence: CASSATAARPGGNSPLHF. For the CDR3, the DNA is TGTGCCAGCAGCGCCACAGCCGCACGACCCGGGGGTAATTCACCCCTCCACTTT.

The gene calls are TRBV19 and TRBJ1-5, with 11 bases fitting TRBD1. The V and J ends lost 5 bases and 7 bases, in that order; junction bases with no gene match: 13. Germline CDR1 reads LNHDA; CDR2 reads SQIVND (reference sequence). CDR3 size: 17 residues. The CDR3 nucleotides read TGTGCCAGTAGTGAGGGACCGGGACAGGGGGGGCGACAGCCCCAGCATTTT. It is translated as CASSEGPGQGGRQPQHF.

The chain employs TRBV2 and TRBJ1-6; TRBD1 matches at 11 bases. Looked up from germline, CDR1 is SNHLY and CDR2 is FYNNEI. V trimming: 7 bases; J trimming: 10 bases; junction bases outside the gene matches: 12. The CDR3 covers 16 residues. The CDR3 loop is CASTMGQGGYRSPLHF. CDR3 coding DNA: TGTGCCAGCACAATGGGACAGGGGGGATATCGGTCACCCCTCCACTTT.

This chain links TRBV11-2 with TRBJ1-1; D is unresolved. CDR3 length equals 13 residues. Germline V gene lookup returns CDR1 SGHAT and CDR2 FQNNGV. V gave up 2 bases and J gave up 4 bases, with 8 bases separating them. CDR3 coding DNA: TGTGCCAGCAGCTTAAGTGGGAGCACTGAAGCTTTCTTT. Residues: CASSLSGSTEAFF.

The sample holds one count of this clone. The V gene is TRBV5-4, the J gene TRBJ2-7; 13 nucleotides align to TRBD2. Germline assignment: CDR1 SGHNT and CDR2 YYREEE (reference sequence). The CDR3 has 16 residues. The J segment lost 7 bases and the V segment lost 0 bases, leaving 7 bases of the junction unmatched. The CDR3 loop reads CASSLELAGGPGEQYF. CDR3 DNA: TGTGCCAGCAGCTTGGAACTAGCGGGAGGGCCAGGGGAGCAGTACTTC.